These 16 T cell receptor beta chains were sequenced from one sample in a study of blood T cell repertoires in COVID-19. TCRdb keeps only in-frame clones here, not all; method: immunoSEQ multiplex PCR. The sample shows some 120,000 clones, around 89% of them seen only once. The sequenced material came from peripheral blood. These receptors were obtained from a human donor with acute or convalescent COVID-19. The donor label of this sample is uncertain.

CDR3 loop: CASSSGGTNEKLFF. CDR3 DNA sequence: TGTGCCAGCAGTTCAGGGGGCACTAATGAAAAACTGTTTTTT. This chain connects TRBV6-5 to TRBJ1-4; TRBD1 aligns across 8 bases. Germline CDR1 reads MNHEY; CDR2 reads SVGAGI. The CDR3 has 14 residues. Trimming removed 4 bases from V and 2 bases from J; junction bases left unmatched: 0.

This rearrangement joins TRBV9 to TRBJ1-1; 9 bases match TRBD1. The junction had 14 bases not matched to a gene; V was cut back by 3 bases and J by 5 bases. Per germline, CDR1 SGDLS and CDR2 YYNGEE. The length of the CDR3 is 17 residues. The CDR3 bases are TGTGCCAGCAGCGCCGCCGGGACAGGGCGCGGGTTGACTGAAGCTTTCTTT. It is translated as CASSAAGTGRGLTEAFF.

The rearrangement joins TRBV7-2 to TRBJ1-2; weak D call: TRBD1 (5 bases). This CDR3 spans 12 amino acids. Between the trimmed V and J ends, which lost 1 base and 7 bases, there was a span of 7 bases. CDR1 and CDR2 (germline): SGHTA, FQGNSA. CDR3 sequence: CASSLVRGGYTF. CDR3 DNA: TGTGCCAGCAGCTTAGTTAGGGGTGGCTACACCTTC. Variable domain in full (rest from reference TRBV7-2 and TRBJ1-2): GAGVSQSPSNKVTEKGKDVELRCDPISGHTALYWYRQSLGQGLEFLIYFQGNSAPDKSGLPSDRFSAERTGGSVSTLTIQRTQQEDSAVYLCASSLVRGGYTFGSGTRLTVV.

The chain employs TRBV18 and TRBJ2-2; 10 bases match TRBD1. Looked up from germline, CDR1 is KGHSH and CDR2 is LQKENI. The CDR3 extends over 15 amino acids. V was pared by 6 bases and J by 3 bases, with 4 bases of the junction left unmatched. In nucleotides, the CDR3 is TGTGCCAGCTCGGAGGGGACAGGGGACACCGGGGAGCTGTTTTTT. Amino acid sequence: CASSEGTGDTGELFF.

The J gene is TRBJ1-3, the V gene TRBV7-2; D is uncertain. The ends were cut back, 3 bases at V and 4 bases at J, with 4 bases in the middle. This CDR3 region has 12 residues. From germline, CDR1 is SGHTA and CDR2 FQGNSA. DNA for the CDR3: TGTGCCAGCAGCTTTCTGGGAAACACCATATATTTT. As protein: CASSFLGNTIYF.

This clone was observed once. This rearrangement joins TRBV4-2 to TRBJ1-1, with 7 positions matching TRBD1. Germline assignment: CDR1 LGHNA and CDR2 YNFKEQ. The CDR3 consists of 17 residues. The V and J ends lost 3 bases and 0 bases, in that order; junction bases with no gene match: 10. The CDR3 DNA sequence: TGTGCCAGCAGCCAGACAGGGTTTCTGTCCATGAACACTGAAGCTTTCTTT. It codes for CASSQTGFLSMNTEAFF.

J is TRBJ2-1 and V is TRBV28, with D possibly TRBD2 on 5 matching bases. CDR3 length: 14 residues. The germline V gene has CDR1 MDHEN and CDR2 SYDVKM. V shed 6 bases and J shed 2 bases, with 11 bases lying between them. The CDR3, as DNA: TGTGCCAGCAGCGACTATGAACCCTACAATGAGCAGTTCTTC. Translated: CASSDYEPYNEQFF.

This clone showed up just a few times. The DNA for the CDR3 is TGTGCCAGCAGTGAGCTAGCGGGATCCTACAATGAGCAGTTCTTC. Residues: CASSELAGSYNEQFF. This chain uses TRBV6-1 with TRBJ2-1; TRBD2 agrees at 9 bases. CDR3 length: 15 amino acids. CDR1 is MNHNS, CDR2 SASEGT, per germline. J gave up 1 base and V 3 bases, and 1 base lay outside the gene matches.

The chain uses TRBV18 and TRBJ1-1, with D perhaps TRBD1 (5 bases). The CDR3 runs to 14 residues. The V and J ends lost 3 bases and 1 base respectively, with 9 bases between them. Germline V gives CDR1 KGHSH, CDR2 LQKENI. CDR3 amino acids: CASSPSRANTEAFF. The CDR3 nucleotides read TGTGCCAGCTCACCTTCCAGGGCGAACACTGAAGCTTTCTTT.

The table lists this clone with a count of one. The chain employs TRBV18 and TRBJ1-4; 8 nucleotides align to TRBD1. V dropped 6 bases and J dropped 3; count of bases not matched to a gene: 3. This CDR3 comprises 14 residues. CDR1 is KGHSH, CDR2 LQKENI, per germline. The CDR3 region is CASSRTGPNEKLFF. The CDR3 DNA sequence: TGTGCCAGCTCCCGGACAGGGCCTAATGAAAAACTGTTTTTT.

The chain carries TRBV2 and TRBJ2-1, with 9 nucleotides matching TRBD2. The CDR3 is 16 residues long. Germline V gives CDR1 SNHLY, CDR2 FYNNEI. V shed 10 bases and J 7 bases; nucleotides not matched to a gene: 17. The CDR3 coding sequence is TGTGCCATTGAGACAAGCGGCGGGAGGGCCCTGAATGAGCAGTTCTTC. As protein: CAIETSGGRALNEQFF.

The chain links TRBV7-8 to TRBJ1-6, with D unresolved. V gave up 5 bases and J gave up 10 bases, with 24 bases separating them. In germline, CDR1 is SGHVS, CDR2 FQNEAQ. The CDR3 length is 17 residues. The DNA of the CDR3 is TGTGCCAGCAGCGAGGGAAGGGAAGTTTATGGCAGGTCACCCCTCCACTTT. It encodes CASSEGREVYGRSPLHF. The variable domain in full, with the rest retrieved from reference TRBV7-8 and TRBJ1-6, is GAGVSQSPRYKVAKRGQDVALRCDPISGHVSLFWYQQALGQGPEFLTYFQNEAQLDKSGLPSDRFFAERPEGSVSTLKIQRTQQEDSAVYLCASSEGREVYGRSPLHFGNGTRLTVT.

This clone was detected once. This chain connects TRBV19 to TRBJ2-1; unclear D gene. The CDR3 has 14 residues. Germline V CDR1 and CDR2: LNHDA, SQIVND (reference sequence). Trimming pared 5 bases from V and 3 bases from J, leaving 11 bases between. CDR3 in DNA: TGTGCCAGTAGTTCCCTAGACGGCTACAATGAGCAGTTCTTC. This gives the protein CASSSLDGYNEQFF.

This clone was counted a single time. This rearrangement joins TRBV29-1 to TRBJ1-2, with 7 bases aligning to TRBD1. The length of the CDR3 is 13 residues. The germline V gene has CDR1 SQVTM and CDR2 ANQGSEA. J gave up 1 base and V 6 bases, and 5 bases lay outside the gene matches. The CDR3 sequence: CSVPGTVNYGYTF. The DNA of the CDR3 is TGCAGCGTCCCAGGGACAGTTAACTATGGCTACACCTTC.

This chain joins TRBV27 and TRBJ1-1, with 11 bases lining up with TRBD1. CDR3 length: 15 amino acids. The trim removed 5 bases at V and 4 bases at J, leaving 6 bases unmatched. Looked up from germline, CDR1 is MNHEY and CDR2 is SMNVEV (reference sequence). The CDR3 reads CASSGQGALVTEAFF. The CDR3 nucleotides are TGTGCCAGCAGTGGACAGGGGGCGCTCGTCACTGAAGCTTTCTTT.

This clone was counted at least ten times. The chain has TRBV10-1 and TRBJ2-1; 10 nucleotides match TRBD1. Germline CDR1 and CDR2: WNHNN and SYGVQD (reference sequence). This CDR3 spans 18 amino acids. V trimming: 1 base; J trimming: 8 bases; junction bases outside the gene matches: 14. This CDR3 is CASSEFELGDRGDDEQFF. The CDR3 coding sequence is TGCGCCAGCAGTGAGTTCGAACTCGGGGACAGGGGCGACGATGAGCAGTTCTTC.